Sequencing of this T cell receptor beta chain was carried out in a study of T-cell reconstitution after alpha-beta-depleted transplantation in children. CDR3 length: 18 residues. Unique molecular identifiers were incorporated during preparation of the TCRbeta library. From the PCR reads, TCRdb called clonotypes with MiXCR, one entry per CDR3 protein. The table has approximately 800,000 distinct CDR3 sequences, about 16% seen once; the top ten hold 5%. This specimen consisted of PBMCs, mostly from graft donor cells, obtained 360 days after TCRalphabeta/CD19-depleted stem cell transplant. The clonotype comes from a male patient younger than 18 who had a stem cell transplant for acute lymphoblastic leukemia, so the T cells may come from the graft donor. This chain connects TRBV21-1 to TRBJ1-5; the table's D call, TRBD1, was not checked against the DNA. TRBV21-1 is a pseudogene segment. DNA of the CDR3: TGTGCCAGCAGCAAAGTGGAAGGGGGCCAGAATAGCAATCAGCCCCAGCATTTT. It is translated as CASSKVEGGQNSNQPQHF.